This T cell receptor beta chain was documented in a study of read filtering for tumor transcriptome and immune sequencing. The library was built from about 400 ng RNA with molecular barcoded adaptors for alpha/delta and beta/gamma chains. TCRdb re-derived calls from the reads in MiXCR, one entry per CDR3 protein. The table has 20,000 or so distinct CDR3 sequences, approximately 22% seen once. This clonotype was picked up many times. The CDR3 consists of 16 residues. Looked up from germline, CDR1 is LGHDT and CDR2 is YNNKEL (reference sequence). Trimming pared 1 base from V and 8 bases from J, leaving 17 bases between.

The specimen was a population of CD138-negative cells sorted from bone marrow. This sequence joins TRBV3-1 and TRBJ2-2; D may be TRBD2 (5 bases). This TCR was recovered from a donor aged 40 or over with multiple myeloma. CDR3 DNA: TGTGCCAGCAGCCAAGTTCAACTAGTTGCCCCTGGGGAGCTGTTTTTT. Its translation: CASSQVQLVAPGELFF. Variable domain in full (rest from reference TRBV3-1 and TRBJ2-2): DTAVSQTPKYLVTQMGNDKSIKCEQNLGHDTMYWYKQDSKKFLKIMFSYNNKELIINETVPNRFSPKSPDKAHLNLHINSLELGDSAVYFCASSQVQLVAPGELFFGEGSRLTVL.